The 22 T cell receptor beta chains listed next were all sequenced from one sample in a study of T cells after yellow fever vaccination. From the 5' RACE reads, TCRdb called clonotypes with MiXCR, one entry per CDR3 protein. This sample yields tens of thousands of distinct CDR3 sequences, of which about 7.9% are seen a single time; 28% belongs to the top ten. This specimen was CD8+ T cells sorted from PBMCs, taken roughly 15 days after the first yellow fever vaccination. These receptors all come from a man aged 18 to 35 who received the YFV17D yellow fever vaccine.

In this sample, this clonotype turned up a few times. J is TRBJ1-1 and V is TRBV27; D is undetermined. The germline gives CDR1 MNHEY, CDR2 SMNVEV (reference sequence). Trimming took off 5 bases at V and 6 bases at J, with 16 bases between the two ends. The CDR3 consists of 14 residues. CDR3 protein: CASSPLLAAPEAFF. In DNA form, the CDR3 reads TGTGCCAGCAGTCCTTTGCTGGCAGCCCCTGAAGCTTTCTTT.

This clonotype was counted many times. The chain employs TRBV12-3 or TRBV12-4 and TRBJ2-5; 11 bases map to TRBD2. The CDR3 covers 14 residues. V was pared by 4 bases and J by 5 bases, with 3 bases of the junction left unmatched. The CDR3 region has the DNA TGTGCCAGCAGTTCCTCTAGCGGGAGGGAGACCCAGTACTTC. As protein: CASSSSSGRETQYF.

The chain combines TRBV5-1 with TRBJ2-5; the D gene is possibly TRBD1 (5 bases). Germline CDR1 and CDR2: SGHRS and YFSETQ. The CDR3 covers 14 residues. Trimming cost V 1 base and J 0 bases, with 7 bases left between them. CDR3 in DNA: TGCGCCAGCAGCTTGCCAGGGTACCAAGAGACCCAGTACTTC. Amino acid sequence: CASSLPGYQETQYF.

This clonotype was recorded many times. This chain joins TRBV6-5 and TRBJ2-3; D is unclear. V lost 0 bases, J lost 0 bases, and 13 bases lay in between. The CDR3 totals 17 residues. CDR1 MNHEY and CDR2 SVGAGI come from the germline V gene. CDR3 bases: TGTGCCAGCAGTTACTCGAAGCGTAGCCTTAGCACAGATACGCAGTATTTT. Its translation is CASSYSKRSLSTDTQYF.

This clonotype was picked up many times. The CDR3 reads CASSQENRIGHEQYF. CDR3 in DNA: TGTGCCAGCAGCCAAGAGAACAGAATTGGCCACGAGCAGTACTTC. The chain couples TRBV3-1 to TRBJ2-7; D is ambiguous. Trimming took off 0 bases at V and 5 bases at J, with 14 bases between the two ends. Germline CDR1 LGHDT, CDR2 YNNKEL (reference sequence). The CDR3 runs 15 residues.

Turning to this clonotype: This may be a read error, as it is one base from a much larger clone. This sequence joins TRBV29-1 and TRBJ2-1; TRBD1 matches 8 bases. V gave up 3 bases and J gave up 7 bases; unmatched junction bases: 8. This CDR3 spans 14 amino acids. Looked up from germline, CDR1 is SQVTM and CDR2 is ANQGSEA. CDR3 coding DNA: TGCAGCGTTGAGGACAGGGACGTGGAGAATGAGCAGTTCTTC. Its protein is CSVEDRDVENEQFF.

The J gene is TRBJ2-3, the V gene TRBV20-1; 8 nucleotides line up with TRBD2. V was pared by 0 bases and J by 1 base, with 9 bases of the junction left unmatched. The CDR3 is 17 residues long. Germline CDR1 reads DFQATT; CDR2 reads SNEGSKA (reference sequence). This CDR3 is CSARELGRGAGTDTQYF. The CDR3 bases are TGCAGTGCTAGAGAGCTAGGGCGGGGGGCAGGCACAGATACGCAGTATTTT.

The J gene is TRBJ2-5, the V gene TRBV23-1, with TRBD1 matching over 9 bases. TRBV23-1 is flagged as an ORF with uncertain function. The ends lost 0 bases at V and 4 bases at J; junction bases unmatched: 6. The CDR3 has 16 amino acids. Here the CDR3 DNA reads TGCGCCAGCAGTCAATCCCGGACAGGGGTTCGAGAGACCCAGTACTTC. Amino acids: CASSQSRTGVRETQYF.

This clonotype was picked up a small number of times. The J gene is TRBJ2-1, the V gene TRBV3-1, with TRBD1 matching over 8 bases. This CDR3 is built from 14 residues. The ends lost 3 bases at V and 5 bases at J; junction bases unmatched: 3. The germline V gene has CDR1 LGHDT and CDR2 YNNKEL (reference sequence). The CDR3 nucleotides are TGTGCCAGCAGCCATCAGGGGGCGGACAATGAGCAGTTCTTC. Translation gives CASSHQGADNEQFF.

The chain recombines TRBV4-2 with TRBJ2-1, with 12 nucleotides matching TRBD2. Per the germline V gene, CDR1 is LGHNA and CDR2 is YNFKEQ. With 4 bases clipped from V and 9 bases from J, the junction kept 16 bases outside the gene matches. CDR3 length: 18 amino acids. The CDR3: CASSPRPASGGALGEQFF. As DNA, the CDR3 is TGTGCCAGCAGCCCTCGTCCAGCTAGCGGGGGGGCCTTGGGTGAGCAGTTCTTC.

This clonotype occurred many times. The V and J genes are TRBV4-1 and TRBJ2-1, with D perhaps being TRBD1 or TRBD2 (6 bases each). V lost 1 base, J lost 7 bases, and 14 bases lay in between. This CDR3 has 15 residues. Per germline, CDR1 MGHRA and CDR2 YSYEKL. The CDR3 DNA reads as TGCGCCAGCAGCCAAGTCATGGGGGGCATGAATGAGCAGTTCTTC. Protein product: CASSQVMGGMNEQFF.

This clonotype has only a few counts. The chain combines TRBV4-3 with TRBJ1-3; D possibly corresponds to TRBD1 (6 bases). Between the trimmed V and J ends, which lost 0 bases and 2 bases, there was a span of 11 bases. The CDR3 covers 16 residues. The germline CDR1 and CDR2 sequences are LGHNA and YSLEER. The CDR3 DNA follows: TGCGCCAGCAGCCAAGAGGCCCAGGGGACTGGAAACACCATATATTTT. This gives the protein CASSQEAQGTGNTIYF.

This clonotype was seen repeatedly, ten times or more. This sequence joins TRBV4-1 and TRBJ1-6, with 10 bases aligning to TRBD1. The V gene's germline CDR1 is MGHRA and CDR2 YSYEKL. This CDR3 has 15 residues. The junction had 5 bases not matched to a gene; V was cut back by 4 bases and J by 8 bases. CDR3 sequence reads: CASSLGQGVYSPLHF. DNA of the CDR3: TGCGCCAGCAGCCTAGGACAGGGGGTTTATTCACCCCTCCACTTT.

This clonotype was counted at least ten times. The rearrangement links TRBV4-1 to TRBJ2-1, with TRBD2 identical over 7 bases. Per the germline V gene, CDR1 is MGHRA and CDR2 is YSYEKL. V lost 4 bases and J lost 10; bases outside the gene matches: 13. This CDR3 comprises 15 residues. The CDR3 is CASSLGLAAREEQFF. CDR3 coding DNA: TGCGCCAGCAGCCTGGGCCTAGCGGCGAGAGAGGAGCAGTTCTTC.

This clonotype has more than one count but fewer than ten. The CDR3 region has the DNA TGTGCCAGCTGCTCTAGCGGGGGGGCCACCGGGGAGCTGTTTTTT. Its protein is CASCSSGGATGELFF. The genes are TRBV2 and TRBJ2-2; 12 bases match TRBD2. The junction had 5 bases not matched to a gene; V was cut back by 8 bases and J by 4 bases. The germline V gene encodes CDR1 SNHLY and CDR2 FYNNEI. CDR3 length: 15 residues.

This clonotype was seen more than once but under ten times. The J gene is TRBJ2-3, the V gene TRBV25-1; 9 bases agree with TRBD2. Germline CDR1 and CDR2: MGHDK and SYGVNS. This CDR3 is 17 amino acids long. The J segment lost 2 bases and the V segment lost 8 bases, leaving 14 bases of the junction unmatched. CDR3 sequence: CASSEARLAEVTDTQYF. CDR3 bases: TGTGCCAGCTCCGAAGCGAGACTAGCGGAGGTCACAGATACGCAGTATTTT.

At least ten counts were recorded for this clonotype. The V call is TRBV24-1, the J call TRBJ2-5; 8 nucleotides align to TRBD1. Germline lookup yields CDR1 KGHDR and CDR2 SFDVKD. The CDR3 is 17 amino acids. V lost 3 bases, J lost 3 bases, and 11 bases stayed unmatched. CDR3 DNA sequence: TGTGCCACCAGTGATATCCGACAGGGGCAGGGAGAAGAGACCCAGTACTTC. Its protein is CATSDIRQGQGEETQYF.

This clonotype showed up many times. The chain couples TRBV7-9 to TRBJ2-5, with unresolved D. V lost 2 bases, J lost 5 bases, and 12 bases lay in between. The CDR3 has 14 residues. CDR1 is SEHNR and CDR2 is FQNEAQ in the germline V gene (reference sequence). Written as DNA, the CDR3 is TGTGCCAGCAGCTTAAATAACTTCCAGGAGACCCAGTACTTC. It encodes CASSLNNFQETQYF.

The CDR3 nucleotides are TGTGCCAGCAGCCAAGGATCCCAGGGGGCCGCAGATACGCAGTATTTT. It yields the protein CASSQGSQGAADTQYF. The chain combines TRBV4-2 with TRBJ2-3; TRBD1 matches 8 bases. In germline, CDR1 is LGHNA, CDR2 YNFKEQ. Trimming removed 1 base from V and 4 bases from J; junction bases left unmatched: 7. The CDR3 runs to 16 residues.

This clonotype was observed at least ten times. J is TRBJ2-3 and V is TRBV6-5, with D hard to call. V was cut by 0 bases and J by 5 bases, with 12 bases left in between. This CDR3 has 15 amino acids. The germline gives CDR1 MNHEY, CDR2 SVGAGI. The CDR3 protein is CASSYSTEMGDTQYF. The CDR3 DNA reads TGTGCCAGCAGTTACTCGACGGAGATGGGAGATACGCAGTATTTT.

This clonotype was counted many times. The rearrangement links TRBV27 to TRBJ2-2; 8 nucleotides agree with TRBD2. The CDR3 length is 15 residues. Per the germline V gene, CDR1 is MNHEY and CDR2 is SMNVEV (reference sequence). V gave up 6 bases and J gave up 1 base; unmatched junction bases: 4. CDR3 region: CASRTGGGNTGELFF. CDR3 nucleotide sequence: TGTGCCAGCAGGACCGGGGGGGGGAACACCGGGGAGCTGTTTTTT.

This clonotype was recorded at least ten times. The chain uses TRBV9 and TRBJ2-1, with 9 nucleotides matching TRBD2. The CDR3 loop spans 15 amino acids. Losses at the gene ends were 0 bases for V and 10 bases for J; bases not matched to a gene: 8. CDR1 and CDR2 (germline): SGDLS, YYNGEE. In nucleotides, the CDR3 is TGTGCCAGCAGCGTAGCTGCGGGGGGGCAATACGAGCAGTTCTTC. Protein product: CASSVAAGGQYEQFF.